This T cell receptor (beta chain) originates from a study of molecular identifiers for immune sequencing clone quantification (dated by TCRdb to 2016 to 2019). Regarding the research as a whole: For a replicate experiment, RNA from around 20,000 or 99,000 naive CD8 T cells was divided into five aliquots, of which four were sequenced. The study was a methods study using CD8 T cells to benchmark molecular-identifier clustering-based TCR repertoire sequencing (MIDCIRS) and TCR RNA copy counting. Overall study results and their limits: About 3.1 recovered TCR RNA copies per cell were obtained by modeling, versus roughly 9.1 by digital PCR, implying a capture efficiency of about 30%. When barcode sub-clustering was left out, chimeric consensus sequences inflated TCR diversity, with chimeras reaching as high as 47%. Highly expanded clone sizes could be underestimated if identical TCR molecules share a barcode. Naive libraries contained spiked-in Jurkat TCR RNA (approximately nine copies' worth), which is not part of the donor repertoire. A single cell's worth of spiked-in Jurkat TCR RNA was reported detectable even among about a million naive CD8 T cells. In CMV-specific effector cells, clones with more than 20 RNA copies accounted for over 97% of molecules, whereas in naive cells such clones accounted for under 1%.

Libraries of naive CD8 T cells were built from anywhere between roughly 18,000 and 1,000,000 sorted cells, with 10%, 30% or 50% of the purified RNA used. On a BD FACSAria II, naive CD8 T cells were FACS-sorted as CD8+CD4-CCR7+CD45RA+ and collected into RLT Plus buffer. Roughly 10 TCR copies' worth of Jurkat RNA were spiked into roughly 19,000-1,000,000 naive CD8 T cell samples to test detection sensitivity. Enrichment of CD8 T cells was done with RosetteSep CD8+ T Cell Enrichment Cocktail plus Ficoll-Paque, and ACK red cell lysis came afterward. For CDR1 and CDR2, the germline V gene lists SQVTM and ANQGSEA. The junction shows trimming of 1 base on V and 4 bases on J, and the gene matches do not reach 10 bases of it. The CDR3, from cysteine to phenylalanine, totals 16 residues. Only the CDR3 portion is preserved as DNA: 48 bases, with reading frame beginning at the first base. Library preparation used PCR. This sample was sequenced with a NextSeq 500. Bulk TCR libraries were made following a previously described method, with the TCR primers given in Table S5. Purification of total RNA was performed with the Qiagen AllPrep DNA/RNA kit. Before analysis, reads from multiple sequencing runs of one library were combined. As for the authors' bioinformatics: Reads were retained only if an exact TCR constant sequence was present, and the retained reads were trimmed to 150 nt and grouped according to their 12-nt molecular barcodes. Reads in each barcode group were sub-clustered using a 15% Levenshtein threshold, and a quality-weighted consensus sequence was built for each RNA molecule. Non-functional sequences were discarded, and so were lower-count sequences lying one edit away from another sequence. Based on a fit of two negative binomial distributions, barcode sub-clusters having less than 20% of the maximum read count were discarded. The raw public reads went through TCRdb reprocessing: fastp at Q25, MiXCR clone calling, in-frame beta chains kept. Identical CDR3 proteins give one entry, which carries the most common genes and DNA. The V and J calls were determined by TCRdb, not by the authors. This sample has approximately 590,000 distinct CDR3 sequences in its table, and about 25% of those were observed once. The ten largest clones add up to 0.78% of the sample.

This clonotype was picked up many times. It has no known antigen specificity. One base away there is no much larger clone; base qualities are not given. The chain links TRBV29-1 with TRBJ2-1; TRBD2 matches 7 bases in the middle. The sample was naive CD8+ T cells from blood, with Jurkat cell RNA spiked in. Reading the label with the study, this specimen's cell subset or site is: FACS-sorted CD8+CD4-CCR7+CD45RA+ naive T cells. The sequence was collected from a human donor in good health. Some libraries in this study had Jurkat cell RNA spiked in. The nucleotide sequence is TGCAGCGTTGAAGGACATCCAGCGGGGAAATACAATGAGCAGTTCTTC. It translates to CSVEGHPAGKYNEQFF.